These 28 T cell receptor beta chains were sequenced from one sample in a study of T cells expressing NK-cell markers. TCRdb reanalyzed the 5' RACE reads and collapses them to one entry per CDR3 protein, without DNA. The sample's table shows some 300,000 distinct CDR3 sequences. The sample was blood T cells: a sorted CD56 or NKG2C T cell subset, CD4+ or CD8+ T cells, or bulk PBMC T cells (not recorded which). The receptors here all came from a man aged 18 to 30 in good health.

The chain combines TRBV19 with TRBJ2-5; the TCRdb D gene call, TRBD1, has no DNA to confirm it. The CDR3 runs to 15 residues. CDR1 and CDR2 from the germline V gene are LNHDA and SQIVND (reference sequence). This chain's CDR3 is CASSIMAGKQETQYF.

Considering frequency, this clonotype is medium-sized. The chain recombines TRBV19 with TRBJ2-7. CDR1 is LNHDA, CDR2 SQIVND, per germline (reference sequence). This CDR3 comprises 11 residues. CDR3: CASSNEYEQYF. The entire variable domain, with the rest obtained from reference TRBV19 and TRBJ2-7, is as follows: DGGITQSPKYLFRKEGQNVTLSCEQNLNHDAMYWYRQDPGQGLRLIYYSQIVNDFQKGDIAEGYSVSREKKESFPLTVTSAQKNPTAFYLCASSNEYEQYFGPGTRLTVT.

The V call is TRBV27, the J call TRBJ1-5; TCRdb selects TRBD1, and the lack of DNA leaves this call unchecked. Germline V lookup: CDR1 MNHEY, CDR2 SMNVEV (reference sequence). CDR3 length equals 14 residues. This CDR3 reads CASSLAGEGQPQHF.

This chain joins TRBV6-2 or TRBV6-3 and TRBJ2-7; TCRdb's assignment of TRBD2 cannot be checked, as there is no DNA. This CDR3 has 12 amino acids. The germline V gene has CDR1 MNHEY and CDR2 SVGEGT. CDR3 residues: CASSAGLYEQYF.

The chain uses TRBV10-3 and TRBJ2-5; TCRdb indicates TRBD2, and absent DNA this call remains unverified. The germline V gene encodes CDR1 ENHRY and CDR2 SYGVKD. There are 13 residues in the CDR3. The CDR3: CAIGASGEETQYF.

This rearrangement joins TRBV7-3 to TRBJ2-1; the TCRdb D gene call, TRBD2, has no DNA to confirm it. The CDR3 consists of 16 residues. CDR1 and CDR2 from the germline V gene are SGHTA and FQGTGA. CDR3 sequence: CASSSGLGSSYNEQFF.

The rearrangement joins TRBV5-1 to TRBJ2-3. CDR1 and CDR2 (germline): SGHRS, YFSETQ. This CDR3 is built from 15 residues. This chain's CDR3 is CASSLAEPSSDTQYF.

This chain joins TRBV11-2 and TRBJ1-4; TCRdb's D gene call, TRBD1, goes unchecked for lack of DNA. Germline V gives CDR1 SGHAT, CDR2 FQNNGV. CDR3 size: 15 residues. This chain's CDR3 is CASSLAALTNEKLFF. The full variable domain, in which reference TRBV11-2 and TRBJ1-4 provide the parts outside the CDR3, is EAGVAQSPRYKIIEKRQSVAFWCNPISGHATLYWYQQILGQGPKLLIQFQNNGVVDDSQLPKDRFSAERLKGVDSTLKIQPAKLEDSAVYLCASSLAALTNEKLFFGSGTQLSVL.

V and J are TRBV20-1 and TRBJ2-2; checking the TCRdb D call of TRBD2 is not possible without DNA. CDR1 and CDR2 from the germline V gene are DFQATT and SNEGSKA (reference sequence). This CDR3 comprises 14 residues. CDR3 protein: CSARKTSVVGELFF.

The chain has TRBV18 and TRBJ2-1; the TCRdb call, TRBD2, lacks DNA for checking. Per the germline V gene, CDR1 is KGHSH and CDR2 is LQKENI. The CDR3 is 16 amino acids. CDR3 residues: CASSPQGLAAYNEQFF.

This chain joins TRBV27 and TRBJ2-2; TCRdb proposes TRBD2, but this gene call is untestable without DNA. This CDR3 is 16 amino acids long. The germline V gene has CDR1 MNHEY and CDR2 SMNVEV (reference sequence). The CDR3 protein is CASSPLTSGGHGELFF.

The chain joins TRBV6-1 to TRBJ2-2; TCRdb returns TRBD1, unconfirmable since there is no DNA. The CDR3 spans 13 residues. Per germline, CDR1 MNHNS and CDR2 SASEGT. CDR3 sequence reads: CASRPTVTGELFF.

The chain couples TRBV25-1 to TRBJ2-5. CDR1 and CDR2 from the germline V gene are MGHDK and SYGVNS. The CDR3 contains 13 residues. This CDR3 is CASSETPAVTQYF.

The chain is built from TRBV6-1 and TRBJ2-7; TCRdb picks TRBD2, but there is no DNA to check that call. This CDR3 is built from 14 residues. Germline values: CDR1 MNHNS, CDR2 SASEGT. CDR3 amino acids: CASAAGTSSYEQYF.

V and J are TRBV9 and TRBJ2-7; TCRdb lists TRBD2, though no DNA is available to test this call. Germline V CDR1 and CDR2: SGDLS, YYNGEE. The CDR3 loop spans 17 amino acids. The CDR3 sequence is CASSAGTSGRSFHEQYF.

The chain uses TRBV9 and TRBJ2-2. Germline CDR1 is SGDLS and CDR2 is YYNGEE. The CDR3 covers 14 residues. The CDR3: CASSSRINTGELFF. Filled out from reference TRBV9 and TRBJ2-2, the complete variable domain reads DSGVTQTPKHLITATGQRVTLRCSPRSGDLSVYWYQQSLDQGLQFLIQYYNGEERAKGNILERFSAQQFPDLHSELNLSSLELGDSALYFCASSSRINTGELFFGEGSRLTVL.

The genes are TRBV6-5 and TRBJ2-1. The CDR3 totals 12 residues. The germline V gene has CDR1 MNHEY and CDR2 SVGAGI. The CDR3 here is CAVRDSYNEQFF.

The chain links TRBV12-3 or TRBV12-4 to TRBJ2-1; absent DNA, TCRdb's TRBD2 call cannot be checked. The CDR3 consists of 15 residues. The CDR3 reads CASTPDRGPYNEQFF.

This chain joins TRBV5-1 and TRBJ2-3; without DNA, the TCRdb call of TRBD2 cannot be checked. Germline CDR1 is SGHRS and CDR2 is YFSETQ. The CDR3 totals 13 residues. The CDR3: CASSLGETDTQYF.

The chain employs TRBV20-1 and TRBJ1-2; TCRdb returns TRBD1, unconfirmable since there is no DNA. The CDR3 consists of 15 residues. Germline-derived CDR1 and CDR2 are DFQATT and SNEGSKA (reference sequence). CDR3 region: CSAISGTGENYGYTF.

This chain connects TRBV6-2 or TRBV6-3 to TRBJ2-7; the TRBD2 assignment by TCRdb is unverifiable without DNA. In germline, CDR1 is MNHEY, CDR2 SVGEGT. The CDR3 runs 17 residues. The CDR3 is CASRGYREASGRNEQYF.

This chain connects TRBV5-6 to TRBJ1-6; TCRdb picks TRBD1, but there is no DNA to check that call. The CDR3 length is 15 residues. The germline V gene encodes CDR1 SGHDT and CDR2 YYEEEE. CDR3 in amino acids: CASRPRGHLDSPLHF.

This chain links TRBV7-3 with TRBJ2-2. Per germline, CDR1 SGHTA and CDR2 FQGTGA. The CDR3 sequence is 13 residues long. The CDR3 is CASSFNVEGELFF.

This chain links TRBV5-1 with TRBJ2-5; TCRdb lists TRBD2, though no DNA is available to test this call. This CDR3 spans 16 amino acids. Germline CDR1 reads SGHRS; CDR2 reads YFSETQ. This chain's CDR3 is CASSRPELAGTETQYF.

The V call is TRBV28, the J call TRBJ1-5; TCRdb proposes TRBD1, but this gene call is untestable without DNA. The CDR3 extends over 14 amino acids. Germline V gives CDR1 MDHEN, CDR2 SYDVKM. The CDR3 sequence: CASSKRGLRQPQHF.

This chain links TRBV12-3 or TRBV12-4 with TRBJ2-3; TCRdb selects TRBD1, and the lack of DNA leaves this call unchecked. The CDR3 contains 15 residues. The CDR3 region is CASSFWGTRTDTQYF.

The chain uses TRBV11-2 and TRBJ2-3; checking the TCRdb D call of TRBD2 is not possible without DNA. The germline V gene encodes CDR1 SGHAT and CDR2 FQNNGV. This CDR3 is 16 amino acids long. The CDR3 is CASSGRLAGAADTQYF. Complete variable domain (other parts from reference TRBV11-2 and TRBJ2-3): EAGVAQSPRYKIIEKRQSVAFWCNPISGHATLYWYQQILGQGPKLLIQFQNNGVVDDSQLPKDRFSAERLKGVDSTLKIQPAKLEDSAVYLCASSGRLAGAADTQYFGPGTRLTVL.

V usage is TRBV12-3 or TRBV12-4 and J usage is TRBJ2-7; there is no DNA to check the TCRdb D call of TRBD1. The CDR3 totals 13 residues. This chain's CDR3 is CASSLSPGYEQYF.